This TCR beta chain appears in the sequencing data of a study of cytomegalovirus exposure and HLA in healthy donors. About the research overall: Genotyping showed around 80% of about 370 donors falling in the Caucasian-associated ancestry cluster. Study observations and caveats: Previously analyzed data showed that most TCR beta V segments were productive at a frequency of about 90% or about 30%. In most subjects, TCR beta sequences reportedly gave accurate predictions of HLA-A and HLA-B alleles. Within the data, a cluster of highly shared sequence variants was likely a sequencing artifact.

This CDR3 spans 16 amino acids. Trimming cost V 2 bases and J 2 bases; bases outside gene matches: 7. Germline V gives CDR1 MDHEN, CDR2 SYDVKM. Remarks on this clone: Its antigen remains unidentified.

Primers included in the PCR were 60 Vbeta and 13 Jbeta primers. The repertoire was sequenced with immunoSEQ multiplex PCR; TCRdb's copy has only in-frame clones and lacks some. The sample has about 96,000 clones, 65% to 85% seen once. Material: PBMCs. The V gene is TRBV28, the J gene TRBJ2-3; 7 positions match TRBD2. This sequence was found in a woman aged 70-85 years in good health and CMV-seropositive. The CDR3 nucleotides are TGTGCCAGCAGTTTAGCGTCTAGCGGCGACACAGATACGCAGTATTTT. Translated: CASSLASSGDTDTQYF.